This T cell receptor (beta chain) appears in the sequencing data of a study of blood T cell repertoires in COVID-19. The assay was immunoSEQ multiplex PCR, and TCRdb's table has in-frame clones only and misses some. The table has 250,000 to 350,000 clones, around 91% seen once. Trimming stripped 5 bases from V and 3 bases from J, with 14 bases between. CDR3 size: 14 residues. Germline CDR1 is PRHDT and CDR2 is FYEKMQ (reference sequence). The chain combines TRBV13 with TRBJ2-7, with D perhaps TRBD1 (5 bases). Sample: PBMCs or T cells enriched from blood (not recorded which). This TCR derives from a young woman who had recovered from COVID-19. The CDR3, as DNA: TGTGCCAGCAGCCCAGGGATCGGCGACTACGAGCAGTACTTC. Protein product: CASSPGIGDYEQYF.